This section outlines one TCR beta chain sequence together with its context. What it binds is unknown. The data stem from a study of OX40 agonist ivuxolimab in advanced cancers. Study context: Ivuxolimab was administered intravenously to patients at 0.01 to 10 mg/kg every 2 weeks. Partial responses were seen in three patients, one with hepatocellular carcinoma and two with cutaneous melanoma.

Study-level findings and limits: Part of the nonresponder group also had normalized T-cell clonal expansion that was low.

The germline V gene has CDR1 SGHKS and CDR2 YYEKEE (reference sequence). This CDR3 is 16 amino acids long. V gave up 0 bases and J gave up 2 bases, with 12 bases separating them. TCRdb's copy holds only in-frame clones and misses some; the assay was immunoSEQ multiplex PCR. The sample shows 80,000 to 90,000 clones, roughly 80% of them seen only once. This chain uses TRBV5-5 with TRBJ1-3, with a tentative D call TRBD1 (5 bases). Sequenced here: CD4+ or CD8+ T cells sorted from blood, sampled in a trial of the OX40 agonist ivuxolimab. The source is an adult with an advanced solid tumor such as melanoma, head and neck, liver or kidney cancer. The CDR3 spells CASSLGGQSAGNTIYF. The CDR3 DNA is TGTGCCAGCAGCTTGGGTGGACAATCCGCTGGAAACACCATATATTTT.